The following is a T cell receptor beta chain sequence with its context. What it recognizes is unknown. The same CDR3 is also encoded by other DNA sequences in this sample. This sample is drawn from a study of cytomegalovirus exposure and HLA in healthy donors. The CDR3 consists of 16 residues. The germline gives CDR1 SGHRS, CDR2 YFSETQ. V shed 1 base and J shed 6 bases, with 16 bases lying between them. Points from the study as a whole: Earlier findings revealed that most TCR beta V segments proved productive either about 87% or about 30% of the time.

Amplification used 60 Vbeta primers and 13 Jbeta primers. Sequenced by immunoSEQ multiplex PCR; TCRdb stores in-frame clones only, minus some. The sample consists of 150,000 to 250,000 clones, 85% of them appearing once. The genes are TRBV5-1 and TRBJ2-2; TRBD1 might be the D (7 bases). The sequence was obtained from a woman between 50 and 59 years old in good health and CMV-seronegative. The material sequenced was PBMCs. CDR3 region: CASSLIGQGGSGELFF. As DNA, the CDR3 is TGCGCCAGCAGCTTGATCGGCCAGGGGGGATCCGGGGAGCTGTTTTTT.